This is a list of T cell receptor beta chains from one sample in a study of cytomegalovirus exposure and HLA in healthy donors. Assay: immunoSEQ multiplex PCR; the TCRdb copy retains only in-frame clones and omits some. This sample has about 130,000 clones, with 80% found just once. Material for sequencing was PBMCs. These receptors were obtained from a man aged 40-49 years in good health and CMV-seronegative. Both conserved end residues are part of each CDR3. A D gene is named only where the DNA matches it firmly. Not all rows give a size; the values are once, few, many and, for expanded clones, a class.

V gene	D gene	J gene	clone size	CDR3 DNA	CDR3 protein
TRBV6-1	-	TRBJ1-2	-	TGTGCCAGCAGTGGTAGGCAGGGGCCCTATGGCTACACCTTC	CASSGRQGPYGYTF
TRBV7-3	-	TRBJ1-1	few	TGTGCCAGCAGCTTAAACCAGGGCACTGAAGCTTTCTTT	CASSLNQGTEAFF
TRBV28	-	TRBJ2-1	-	TGTGCCAGCAGTAGCCAGAGGGAGCAGTTCTTC	CASSSQREQFF
TRBV5-1	TRBD2	TRBJ2-3	-	TGCGCCAGCAGCCCCGGGGCGGGGGGGGATACGCAGTATTTT	CASSPGAGGDTQYF
TRBV14	TRBD1	TRBJ1-1	-	TGTGCCAGCAGCCTACGGACAGGGATGACTGAAGCTTTCTTT	CASSLRTGMTEAFF
TRBV7-3	-	TRBJ1-1	-	TGTGCCAGCAGCTTAGCGGGCCCGAACACTGAAGCTTTCTTT	CASSLAGPNTEAFF
TRBV2	TRBD1	TRBJ2-5	-	TGTGCCAGCAGCGATGACAGGGCGAGGGAGACCCAGTACTTC	CASSDDRARETQYF
TRBV5-5	-	TRBJ2-5	-	TGTGCCAGCAGCCCCGGGGGGCCGGCGAAGACCCAGTACTTC	CASSPGGPAKTQYF
TRBV7-8	TRBD1	TRBJ1-5	-	TGTGCCAGCAGCTTAGCCGGGACAGGATTTAGCAATCAGCCCCAGCATTTT	CASSLAGTGFSNQPQHF
TRBV6-6	TRBD1	TRBJ2-3	-	TGTGCCAGCAGCCAACAGGGGGCCACAGATACGCAGTATTTT	CASSQQGATDTQYF
TRBV6-6	TRBD1	TRBJ2-1	-	TGTGCCAGCAGTATCCGGGACAGAACGGCGGAGCAGTTCTTC	CASSIRDRTAEQFF
TRBV5-1	TRBD2	TRBJ2-5	once	TGCGCCAGCAGCCCTGGGGGGCCTTTGGCGGGAGGGGTGGAGACCCAGTACTTC	CASSPGGPLAGGVETQYF
TRBV11-2	-	TRBJ1-1	-	TGTGCCAGCAGCCCCAACCGAGGCGGGGACACTGAAGCTTTCTTT	CASSPNRGGDTEAFF
TRBV29-1	-	TRBJ2-7	-	TGCAGCGTTGAACTTCTAACAGGGGGGGACTACGAGCAGTACTTC	CSVELLTGGDYEQYF
TRBV18	TRBD1	TRBJ1-2	-	TGTGCCAGCTCACCTGGGGGACAGGGATACTATGGCTACACCTTC	CASSPGGQGYYGYTF
TRBV27	-	TRBJ2-1	-	TGTGCCAGCAGTTTATCTACAGGGACCGTTCAGTTCTTC	CASSLSTGTVQFF
TRBV9	-	TRBJ2-7	-	TGTGCCAGCAGCGTATTACAAGAGGCAAATCGGTTCGAGCAGTACTTC	CASSVLQEANRFEQYF
TRBV30	TRBD2	TRBJ2-7	-	TGTGCCTGGAGTATCACTAGCGGCTATAAATACGAGCAGTACTTC	CAWSITSGYKYEQYF
TRBV29-1	-	TRBJ1-1	-	TGCAGCGTTGAAGGACAGCAAAACACTGAAGCTTTCTTT	CSVEGQQNTEAFF
TRBV10-2	-	TRBJ2-7	-	TGCGCCAGCAGTGAGTCTGGTGACTCGGGCGAGCAGTACTTC	CASSESGDSGEQYF
TRBV5-4	TRBD2	TRBJ2-3	-	TGTGCCAGCCCCCCACAAGCGGGAGCGGTTAATCACACGGATACGCAGTATTTT	CASPPQAGAVNHTDTQYF
TRBV2	-	TRBJ1-6	-	TGTGCCAGCAGGAAGGACAGAAGCTCCTATAATTCACCCCTCCACTTT	CASRKDRSSYNSPLHF
TRBV18	TRBD2	TRBJ2-1	-	TGTGCCAGCTCACCGCCACTCGGGACTAGCGGGGAACAAAATGAGCAGTTCTTC	CASSPPLGTSGEQNEQFF
TRBV5-6	TRBD1	TRBJ1-1	-	TGTGCCAGCAGCTTCGACAGGGGGATGAACACTGAAGCTTTCTTT	CASSFDRGMNTEAFF
TRBV20-1	-	TRBJ2-1	-	TGCAGTGCTCGACAGCACAATGAGCAGTTCTTC	CSARQHNEQFF
TRBV27	TRBD1	TRBJ2-2	-	TGTGCCAGCAGTTTAGCGACAGGGGGCCCCTTCACCGGGGAGCTGTTTTTT	CASSLATGGPFTGELFF
TRBV10-2	TRBD2	TRBJ2-2	-	TGCGCCAGCAGTGAAGGGCTAGCGGCCGGGGAGCTGTTTTTT	CASSEGLAAGELFF
TRBV7-8	-	TRBJ2-7	-	TGTGCCAGCAGCTTAGACCCAGGTCCCGGAGGAGAGCAGTACTTC	CASSLDPGPGGEQYF
TRBV7-9	-	TRBJ2-1	-	TGTGCCAGCAGCCCCCCGGGACTTAACTCCTACAATGAGCAGTTCTTC	CASSPPGLNSYNEQFF
TRBV5-1	TRBD1	TRBJ1-1	-	TGCGCCAGTACAGGGGTGAACACTGAAGCTTTCTTT	CASTGVNTEAFF
TRBV6-5	TRBD1	TRBJ1-3	-	TGTGCCAGCAGTTACTCATGGACAGGGGGTCGGAACACCATATATTTT	CASSYSWTGGRNTIYF
TRBV6-1	TRBD1	TRBJ2-7	-	TGTGCCAGCAGTGCTCGTACAGGGGAATCCTACGAGCAGTACTTC	CASSARTGESYEQYF
TRBV6-1	TRBD1	TRBJ1-5	-	TGTGCCAGCGGGACAGTTAATAGCAATCAGCCCCAGCATTTT	CASGTVNSNQPQHF
TRBV6-5	TRBD2	TRBJ2-2	-	TGTGCCAGCAGTTACGCGGCCACTAGCGCCGGGGAGCTGTTTTTT	CASSYAATSAGELFF
TRBV6-1	-	TRBJ2-7	-	TGTGCCAGCAGAAAGGATGCTAGCTCCTACGAGCAGTACTTC	CASRKDASSYEQYF
TRBV30	-	TRBJ1-1	few	TGTGCCTGGAGTGTATCCCCCATGAACACTGAAGCTTTCTTT	CAWSVSPMNTEAFF
TRBV7-9	TRBD1	TRBJ2-6	-	TGTGCCAGCAGCTCGCAGGGGGCTGGGGCCAACGTCCTGACTTTC	CASSSQGAGANVLTF
TRBV25-1	TRBD1	TRBJ1-1	-	TGTGCCAGCAGTGAAAGACAGGGGTCGGCTGAAGCTTTCTTT	CASSERQGSAEAFF
TRBV7-9	-	TRBJ2-5	-	TGTGCCAGCGGGCGAAACCAAGAGACCCAGTACTTC	CASGRNQETQYF
TRBV28	TRBD1	TRBJ2-1	few	TGTGCCAGCAGTCCTAACAGGGGGCTTGAGCAGTTCTTC	CASSPNRGLEQFF
TRBV29-1	-	TRBJ2-1	-	TGCAGCGTTGGTAGGAGGGGAGTCGACAATGAGCAGTTCTTC	CSVGRRGVDNEQFF
TRBV19	-	TRBJ2-5	-	TGTGCCAGTAGTATAGGTTCAGGCCAAGAGACCCAGTACTTC	CASSIGSGQETQYF
TRBV5-1	-	TRBJ2-7	-	TGCGCCAGCGGCCGGGATGGGCCCTACGAGCAGTACTTC	CASGRDGPYEQYF
TRBV5-6	TRBD1	TRBJ2-7	-	TGTGCCAGCAGCCAGACCGGGACAGGGCTCTACGAGCAGTACTTC	CASSQTGTGLYEQYF
TRBV29-1	-	TRBJ1-1	-	TGCAGCGTTAACTTCGGGGAAGACACTGAAGCTTTCTTT	CSVNFGEDTEAFF
TRBV7-8	-	TRBJ2-7	-	TGTGCCAGCAGCTTAGCCCGCGCCTACGAGCAGTACTTC	CASSLARAYEQYF
TRBV5-1	TRBD1	TRBJ1-1	few	TGCGCCAGCGGGGACGGACAGGGGCATAACACTGAAGCTTTCTTT	CASGDGQGHNTEAFF
TRBV4-2	TRBD2	TRBJ2-1	-	TGTGCCAGCAGCCCGGGACTAGCGGAGGGGGATGAGCAGTTCTTC	CASSPGLAEGDEQFF
TRBV15	TRBD1	TRBJ2-7	-	TGTGCCACCAGCAGAGATGGGGGACAGGGAACATTCTACGAGCAGTACTTC	CATSRDGGQGTFYEQYF
TRBV7-9	-	TRBJ1-2	-	TGTGCCAGCAGCTTAGAGTCAGGAGGCTACACCTTC	CASSLESGGYTF
TRBV21-1	-	TRBJ2-2	-	TGTGCCAGCAAGAGACCGGGACTAGCGAATACCCCGAACACCGGGGAGCTGTTTTTT	CASKRPGLANTPNTGELFF
TRBV5-4	-	TRBJ2-7	-	TGTGCCAGCAGCTTGGGACTAGGGACGTCCTACGAGCAGTACTTC	CASSLGLGTSYEQYF
TRBV7-9	TRBD1	TRBJ2-5	-	TGTGCCAGCAGCTTACAGGGGGCCTCAGAGACCCAGTACTTC	CASSLQGASETQYF
TRBV19	TRBD1	TRBJ2-7	-	TGTGCCAGTAGTAGGCCGGGACAGAGTTCCTACGAGCAGTACTTC	CASSRPGQSSYEQYF
TRBV7-3	-	TRBJ2-1	-	TGTGCCAGCAGCTCCAAGCCGGGACTTGGCGGTTACAATGAGCAGTTCTTC	CASSSKPGLGGYNEQFF
TRBV28	-	TRBJ1-3	-	TGTGCCAGCATCCCCGGGACAATCGCCTCTGGAAACACCATATATTTT	CASIPGTIASGNTIYF
TRBV5-1	-	TRBJ1-1	-	TGCGCCAGCAGCTTGAGGGCGGCGGGGGCGAACACTGAAGCTTTCTTT	CASSLRAAGANTEAFF